This TCR beta chain came from a study of blood T cell repertoires in COVID-19. Study background: Researchers got acute and convalescent COVID-19 samples from the United States, Italy and Spain.

The CDR3 has 15 amino acids. Looked up from germline, CDR1 is KGHSH and CDR2 is LQKENI. With V trimmed by 2 bases and J by 4 bases, 4 bases remained unmatched. For this clone: This CDR3 is also generated by other DNA sequences in the sample.

Here immunoSEQ multiplex PCR was the method, and the copy in TCRdb shows in-frame clones only, minus some. Here the sample spans 130,000 or so clones, approximately 88% being singletons. V gene TRBV18 combines with J gene TRBJ1-5; 8 positions match TRBD1. This TCR was sampled from a man aged 50 to 59 with acute or convalescent COVID-19. Sequencing was done on a sample of peripheral blood. CDR3 sequence: CASSPGQGGNQPQHF. DNA for the CDR3: TGTGCCAGCTCACCAGGACAGGGTGGAAATCAGCCCCAGCATTTT.